The TCR beta chain described here comes from a study of blood T cell repertoires in COVID-19. Here immunoSEQ multiplex PCR was the method, and the copy in TCRdb shows in-frame clones only, minus some. The table lists roughly 93,000 clones, 81% of them singletons, with roughly a tenth in the top ten. The TCR sequence derives from a woman of 80 years or more with acute or convalescent COVID-19. The sample consisted of peripheral blood.

The chain's CDR3 is CASSYTGVGQPQHF. CDR3 bases: TGTGCCAGCAGCTATACAGGGGTCGGACAGCCCCAGCATTTT. This chain connects TRBV6-5 to TRBJ1-5; 7 bases map to TRBD1. Germline CDR1 MNHEY, CDR2 SVGAGI. With 6 bases clipped from V and 7 bases from J, the junction kept 9 bases outside the gene matches. The CDR3 totals 14 residues.